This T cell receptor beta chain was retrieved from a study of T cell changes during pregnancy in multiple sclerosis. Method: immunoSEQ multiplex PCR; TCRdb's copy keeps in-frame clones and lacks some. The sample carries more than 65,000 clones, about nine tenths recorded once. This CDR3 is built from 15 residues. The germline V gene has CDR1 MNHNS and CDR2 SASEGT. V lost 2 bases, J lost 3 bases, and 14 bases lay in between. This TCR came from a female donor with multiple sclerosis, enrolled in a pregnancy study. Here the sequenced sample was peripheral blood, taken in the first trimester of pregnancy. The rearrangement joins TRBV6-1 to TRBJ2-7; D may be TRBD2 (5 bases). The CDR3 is CASSERGFLNYEQYF. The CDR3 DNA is TGTGCCAGCAGTGAACGAGGGTTTTTGAACTACGAGCAGTACTTC.